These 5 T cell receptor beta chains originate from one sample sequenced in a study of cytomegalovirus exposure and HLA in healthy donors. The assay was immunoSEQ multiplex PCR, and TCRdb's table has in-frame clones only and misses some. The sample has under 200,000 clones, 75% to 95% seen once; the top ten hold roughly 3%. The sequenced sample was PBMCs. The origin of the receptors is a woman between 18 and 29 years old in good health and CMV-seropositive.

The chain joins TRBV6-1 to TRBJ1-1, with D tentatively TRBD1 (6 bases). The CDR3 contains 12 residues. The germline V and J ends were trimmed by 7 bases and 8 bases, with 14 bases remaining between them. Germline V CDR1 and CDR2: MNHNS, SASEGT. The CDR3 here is CASKGYRGEAFF. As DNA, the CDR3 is TGTGCCAGCAAGGGGTATAGGGGGGAAGCTTTCTTT.

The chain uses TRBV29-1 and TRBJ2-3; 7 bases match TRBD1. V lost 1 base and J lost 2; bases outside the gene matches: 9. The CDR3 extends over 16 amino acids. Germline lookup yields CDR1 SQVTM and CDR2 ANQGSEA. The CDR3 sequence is CSVEGTPGGHTDTQYF. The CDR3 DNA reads TGCAGCGTTGAAGGGACCCCAGGGGGTCACACAGATACGCAGTATTTT.

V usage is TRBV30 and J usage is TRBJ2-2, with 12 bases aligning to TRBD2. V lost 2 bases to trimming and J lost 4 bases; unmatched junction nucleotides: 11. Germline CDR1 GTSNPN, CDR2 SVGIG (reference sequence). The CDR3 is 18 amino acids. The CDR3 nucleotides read TGTGCCTGGAGTCTTACCCTTTCACTAGCGGGGGGCACCGGGGAGCTGTTTTTT. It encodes CAWSLTLSLAGGTGELFF.

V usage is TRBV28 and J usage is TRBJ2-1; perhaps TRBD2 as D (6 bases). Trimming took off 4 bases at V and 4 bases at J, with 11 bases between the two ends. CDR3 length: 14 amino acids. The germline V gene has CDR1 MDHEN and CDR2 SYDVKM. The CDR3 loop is CASSWGGTYNEQFF. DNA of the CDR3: TGTGCCAGCAGTTGGGGCGGGACGTACAATGAGCAGTTCTTC.

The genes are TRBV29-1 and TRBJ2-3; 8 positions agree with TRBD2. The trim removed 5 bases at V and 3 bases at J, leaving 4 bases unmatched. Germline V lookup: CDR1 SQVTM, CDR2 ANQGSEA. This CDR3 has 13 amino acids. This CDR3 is CSVKAGETDTQYF. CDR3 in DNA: TGCAGCGTTAAAGCGGGAGAAACAGATACGCAGTATTTT.